A selection of T cell receptor beta chains follows, all from one sample in a study of PD-L1 blockade in urothelial cancer. The protocol was immunoSEQ multiplex PCR, while the TCRdb copy is restricted to in-frame clones and leaves out a portion. The repertoire includes roughly 90,000 clones, 89% of them detected once, and over 0.95% sits in the top ten. Here the sequenced sample was PBMCs, taken around atezolizumab (anti-PD-L1) treatment. The source of these receptors is a woman over 75 with urothelial cancer. CDR3s include the opening cysteine and the closing phenylalanine or tryptophan. The order of the fields is J gene, clone size, D gene, V gene, CDR3 protein, CDR3 DNA. The D gene is left open where the match is weak. Size is omitted from some rows. Given values are once, few, many or a class for expanded clones.

>TRBJ1-5|NA|NA|TRBV29-1
CSVGRQGQPQHF
TGCAGCGTTGGCAGGCAGGGACAGCCCCAGCATTTT
>TRBJ2-2|NA|NA|TRBV28
CASRWRANTGELFF
TGTGCCAGCAGATGGAGGGCGAACACCGGGGAGCTGTTTTTT
>TRBJ1-1|NA|NA|TRBV7-9
CASSLAPGINTEAFF
TGTGCCAGCAGCTTAGCACCAGGGATCAACACTGAAGCTTTCTTT
>TRBJ2-7|NA|TRBD2|TRBV4-2
CASSQGEGGPSYEQYF
TGTGCCAGCAGCCAAGGAGAGGGAGGGCCGTCCTACGAGCAGTACTTC
>TRBJ1-1|NA|NA|TRBV9
CASSPEAGKDTEAFF
TGTGCCAGCAGCCCCGAGGCGGGGAAAGACACTGAAGCTTTCTTT
>TRBJ1-2|NA|TRBD1|TRBV11-1
CASSPGTGSGYTF
TGTGCCAGCAGCCCCGGGACAGGGTCTGGCTACACCTTC
>TRBJ2-5|NA|NA|TRBV19
CASRIRDSQETQYF
TGTGCCAGTAGGATTCGGGACTCACAAGAGACCCAGTACTTC
>TRBJ2-7|NA|TRBD1|TRBV28
CASSSTPGQGIEQYF
TGTGCCAGCAGTTCAACCCCGGGACAGGGGATCGAGCAGTACTTC
>TRBJ1-5|NA|NA|TRBV28
CASSRDNSNQPQHF
TGTGCCAGCAGTCGGGACAATAGCAATCAGCCCCAGCATTTT
>TRBJ2-1|NA|NA|TRBV4-1
CASSQRTDTYNEQFF
TGCGCCAGCAGCCAAAGGACTGATACCTACAATGAGCAGTTCTTC
>TRBJ2-3|once|TRBD2|TRBV9
CASSVSSGNTDTQYF
TGTGCCAGCAGCGTGTCTAGCGGGAACACAGATACGCAGTATTTT
>TRBJ1-1|NA|TRBD1|TRBV29-1
CSVEVVRGGVIGNTEAFF
TGCAGCGTTGAAGTTGTGAGAGGGGGCGTTATCGGGAACACTGAAGCTTTCTTT
>TRBJ1-4|NA|NA|TRBV7-2
CASSRDTKEKLFF
TGTGCCAGCAGCCGGGACACTAAAGAAAAACTGTTTTTT
>TRBJ1-3|NA|TRBD1|TRBV9
CASTPGGTSGNTIYF
TGTGCCAGCACCCCAGGGGGAACCTCTGGAAACACCATATATTTT
>TRBJ2-3|NA|TRBD1|TRBV5-1
CASSLVGQGPTDTQYF
TGCGCCAGCAGCTTGGTGGGACAGGGGCCCACAGATACGCAGTATTTT
>TRBJ2-1|NA|TRBD2|TRBV27
CASSFRASGGYNEQFF
TGTGCCAGCAGTTTCAGGGCTAGCGGGGGTTACAATGAGCAGTTCTTC
>TRBJ1-3|NA|NA|TRBV7-3
CASSPSGATGNTIYF
TGTGCCAGCAGCCCCTCAGGGGCTACTGGAAACACCATATATTTT
>TRBJ1-2|NA|NA|TRBV5-6
CASSFREGYTF
TGTGCCAGCAGCTTCCGGGAGGGCTACACCTTC
>TRBJ2-7|NA|NA|TRBV19
CASSLQGYEQYF
TGTGCCAGTAGTCTACAGGGCTACGAGCAGTACTTC
>TRBJ2-1|NA|TRBD2|TRBV27
CASSHRTSGMRSYNEQFF
TGTGCCAGCAGTCATCGGACTAGCGGGATGAGGTCCTACAATGAGCAGTTCTTC
>TRBJ1-1|NA|NA|TRBV10-3
CAISEYPGGGGNTEAFF
TGTGCCATCAGTGAGTACCCTGGCGGGGGAGGGAACACTGAAGCTTTCTTT
>TRBJ2-7|NA|TRBD2|TRBV27
CASSPQTSGRTRFSYEQYF
TGTGCCAGCAGTCCCCAGACTAGCGGGAGAACAAGATTCTCCTACGAGCAGTACTTC
>TRBJ2-1|once|TRBD2|TRBV2
CASSYPSGLAGGSSYNEQFF
TGTGCCAGCAGTTACCCCTCGGGACTAGCGGGAGGGAGCTCCTACAATGAGCAGTTCTTC
>TRBJ2-7|NA|TRBD1|TRBV5-4
CASSRSDRAFYEQYF
TGTGCCAGCAGCCGTTCGGACAGGGCCTTCTACGAGCAGTACTTC
>TRBJ1-2|NA|NA|TRBV7-9
CASSWSSPEFYGYTF
TGTGCCAGCAGCTGGAGTTCTCCGGAGTTCTATGGCTACACCTTC
>TRBJ2-6|NA|NA|TRBV27
CASSKEGRTPERLYSGANVLTF
TGTGCCAGCAGTAAAGAGGGCAGGACGCCCGAGAGACTTTACTCTGGGGCCAACGTCCTGACTTTC
>TRBJ1-1|NA|NA|TRBV7-3
CASSLYGGEAFF
TGTGCCAGCAGCTTATATGGCGGGGAAGCTTTCTTT
>TRBJ1-5|NA|NA|TRBV2
CASSQGGKDQPQHF
TGTGCCAGCAGTCAGGGAGGGAAGGATCAGCCCCAGCATTTT
>TRBJ2-7|NA|NA|TRBV10-3
CAISERGEQYF
TGTGCCATCAGTGAGAGGGGCGAGCAGTACTTC
>TRBJ2-1|NA|NA|TRBV5-1
CASSSDGDFYNEQFF
TGCGCCAGCAGCAGTGACGGCGACTTTTACAATGAGCAGTTCTTC
>TRBJ2-1|NA|NA|TRBV2
CAMADRYNEQFF
TGTGCCATGGCGGACAGATACAATGAGCAGTTCTTC
>TRBJ1-1|once|NA|TRBV19
CASSIGSTEAFF
TGTGCCAGTAGTATTGGGAGCACTGAAGCTTTCTTT
>TRBJ2-2|few|NA|TRBV13
CASSPGGTGELFF
TGTGCCAGCAGTCCAGGGGGGACCGGGGAGCTGTTTTTT
>TRBJ1-1|few|TRBD1|TRBV28
CASSKQGATEAFF
TGTGCCAGCAGTAAACAGGGGGCCACTGAAGCTTTCTTT
>TRBJ2-5|NA|NA|TRBV6-1
CASSTRQGGTQYF
TGTGCCAGCAGTACCCGGCAGGGAGGCACCCAGTACTTC
>TRBJ2-3|NA|NA|TRBV9
CASSVLATDTQYF
TGTGCCAGCAGCGTTTTGGCAACAGATACGCAGTATTTT
>TRBJ2-1|NA|TRBD2|TRBV7-3
CASSSAGGRATRQFF
TGTGCCAGCAGCTCCGCAGGCGGGAGGGCGACTCGGCAGTTCTTC
>TRBJ1-1|NA|NA|TRBV6-5
CASSSGEVLNTEAFF
TGTGCCAGCTCCTCTGGGGAGGTCTTGAACACTGAAGCTTTCTTT
>TRBJ1-2|NA|TRBD1|TRBV19
CASSTHAGTGDARYGYTF
TGTGCCAGTAGTACTCACGCCGGGACAGGGGACGCTCGGTATGGCTACACCTTC
>TRBJ2-1|NA|NA|TRBV11-2
CASSLEHSSYNEQFF
TGTGCCAGCAGCTTAGAACACAGCTCCTACAATGAGCAGTTCTTC
>TRBJ2-7|once|TRBD2|TRBV7-2
CASSFGGRAYEQYF
TGTGCCAGCAGCTTTGGCGGGAGGGCCTACGAGCAGTACTTC
>TRBJ1-1|NA|NA|TRBV11-2
CASSAQGNTEAFF
TGTGCCAGCAGCGCACAGGGGAACACTGAAGCTTTCTTT
>TRBJ2-1|NA|TRBD2|TRBV7-3
CASSPSGSKVQGEQFF
TGTGCCAGCAGCCCTAGCGGGAGTAAAGTACAGGGTGAGCAGTTCTTC
>TRBJ1-5|NA|TRBD1|TRBV6-5
CASTQGAYQPQHF
TGTGCCAGCACCCAGGGGGCGTATCAGCCCCAGCATTTT
>TRBJ2-1|NA|TRBD2|TRBV5-4
CASSYGTSGRDEQFF
TGTGCCAGCAGCTACGGGACTAGCGGGAGAGATGAGCAGTTCTTC
>TRBJ2-7|NA|TRBD2|TRBV7-3
CASSSRLAGRGEQYF
TGTGCCAGCAGCTCCAGACTAGCGGGGCGTGGGGAGCAGTACTTC
>TRBJ1-1|NA|NA|TRBV6-6
CASRLSGGQLNTEAFF
TGTGCCAGCAGGCTAAGCGGGGGACAACTGAACACTGAAGCTTTCTTT
>TRBJ1-5|NA|TRBD1|TRBV28
CASSIDRGDQPQHF
TGTGCCAGCAGCATCGACAGGGGCGATCAGCCCCAGCATTTT